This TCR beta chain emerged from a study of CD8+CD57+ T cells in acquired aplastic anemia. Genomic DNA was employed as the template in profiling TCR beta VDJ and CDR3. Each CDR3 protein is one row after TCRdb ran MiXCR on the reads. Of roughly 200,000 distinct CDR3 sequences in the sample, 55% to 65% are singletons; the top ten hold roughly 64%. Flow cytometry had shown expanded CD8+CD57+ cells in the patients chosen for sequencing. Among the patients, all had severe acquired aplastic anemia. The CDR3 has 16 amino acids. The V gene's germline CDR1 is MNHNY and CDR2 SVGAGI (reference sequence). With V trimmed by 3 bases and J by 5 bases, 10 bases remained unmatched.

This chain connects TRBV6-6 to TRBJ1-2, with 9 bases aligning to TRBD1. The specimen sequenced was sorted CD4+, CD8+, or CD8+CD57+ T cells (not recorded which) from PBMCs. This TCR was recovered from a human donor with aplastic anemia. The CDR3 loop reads CASSYLGTGSGYGYTF. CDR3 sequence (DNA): TGTGCCAGCAGTTATTTGGGGACAGGGTCTGGGTATGGCTACACCTTC.